This T cell receptor beta chain came from a study of cytomegalovirus exposure and HLA in healthy donors. Study outcomes and limitations: A few chains tied to CMV proved CMV antigen-specific in vitro. Within the approximately 120 validation repertoires, first-cohort TCR clusters tended to co-occur, according to a later analysis. The study labeled 150 or so TCR beta chains cytomegalovirus-associated. Accounts indicate the classifier identified cytomegalovirus status with strong specificity and sensitivity.

Remarks on this clone: The antigen remains undetermined.

The method was immunoSEQ multiplex PCR; TCRdb's version includes in-frame clones alone and lacks a portion of them. The table records about 78,000 clones, approximately 95% of them present only once. The source material was PBMCs. The TCR comes from a man between 18 and 29 years old in good health and CMV-seropositive.

The chain's CDR3 is CASSDREGTEAFF. In DNA, the CDR3 is TGTGCCAGCAGTGACAGGGAGGGCACTGAAGCTTTCTTT. This sequence joins TRBV6-4 and TRBJ1-1; D gene ambiguous. V lost 2 bases to trimming and J lost 4 bases, with 8 bases between them. Germline CDR1 is MRHNA and CDR2 is SNTAGT. CDR3 length: 13 residues.